These 3 T cell receptor beta chains share one sample of origin, sequenced in a study of PD-1 blockade in classical Hodgkin lymphoma. Patients all relapsed after autologous stem cell transplantation, and there was variation in brentuximab vedotin exposure. The method was immunoSEQ multiplex PCR; TCRdb's version includes in-frame clones alone and lacks a portion of them. This table holds several thousand clones, roughly 70% found once. The specimen was peripheral blood mononuclear cells (PBMCs), collected at baseline. The receptors here all came from a human donor with classical Hodgkin lymphoma.

This sequence joins TRBV9 and TRBJ2-5; no definite D call. Germline-derived CDR1 and CDR2 are SGDLS and YYNGEE. The V end was cut by 0 bases, the J end by 5 bases, with 11 bases between. This CDR3 has 14 residues. CDR3 bases: TGTGCCAGCAGCGTAGAAGGGTCGTGGGAGACCCAGTACTTC. Amino acid sequence: CASSVEGSWETQYF. Full variable domain (missing parts from reference TRBV9 and TRBJ2-5): DSGVTQTPKHLITATGQRVTLRCSPRSGDLSVYWYQQSLDQGLQFLIQYYNGEERAKGNILERFSAQQFPDLHSELNLSSLELGDSALYFCASSVEGSWETQYFGPGTRLLVL.

This clone is labeled as large (0.1 to 1%). The rearrangement uses TRBV9 and TRBJ1-1; no reliable D call. Trimming left V 0 bases short and J 1 base short, with 4 bases between. The germline gives CDR1 SGDLS, CDR2 YYNGEE. The length of the CDR3 is 13 residues. The CDR3 coding sequence is TGTGCCAGCAGCGTAGCCGGGAACACTGAAGCTTTCTTT. It is translated as CASSVAGNTEAFF. The variable domain in full, completed from reference TRBV9 and TRBJ1-1, reads DSGVTQTPKHLITATGQRVTLRCSPRSGDLSVYWYQQSLDQGLQFLIQYYNGEERAKGNILERFSAQQFPDLHSELNLSSLELGDSALYFCASSVAGNTEAFFGQGTRLTVV.

This clone was recorded only once. The V call is TRBV4-3, the J call TRBJ2-1; no firm D call. Trimming stripped 0 bases from V and 2 bases from J, with 8 bases between. Germline CDR1 reads LGHNA; CDR2 reads YSLEER. The CDR3 length is 15 residues. The CDR3 region is CASSQERPTYNEQFF. DNA of the CDR3: TGCGCCAGCAGCCAAGAAAGGCCCACCTACAATGAGCAGTTCTTC.